The next 4 T cell receptor beta chains were all read from a single sample in a study of healthy donors' naive CD4 and CD8 T cells. Each TCR library used 500 ng of total RNA and a linear amplification protocol. TCRdb ran MiXCR on the reads and lists one entry per CDR3 protein. This table has about 200,000 distinct CDR3 sequences, about 74% appearing once. Source material: naive CD4+ and CD8+ T cells sorted from blood, pooled from several donors. The receptor set was obtained from a pool of human donors in good health; the sample pools cells from several healthy donors.

The chain couples TRBV6-5 to TRBJ2-7; tentative D call: TRBD2 (6 bases). CDR1 and CDR2 from the germline V gene are MNHEY and SVGAGI. V lost 6 bases to trimming and J lost 7 bases, with 13 bases between them. This CDR3 has 12 residues. The CDR3 loop is CASSWDSGEQYF. CDR3 in DNA: TGTGCCAGCAGCTGGGACTCGGGGGAGCAGTACTTC.

The sample holds a few counts of this clonotype. The chain employs TRBV29-1 and TRBJ1-2, with D possibly TRBD1 on 6 matching bases. The ends were cut back, 7 bases at V and 2 bases at J, with 8 bases in the middle. The CDR3 contains 11 residues. Germline CDR1 is SQVTM and CDR2 is ANQGSEA. DNA for the CDR3: TGCAGCGCGGGGGCGAACTATGGCTACACCTTC. Translated, it gives CSAGANYGYTF.

The chain carries TRBV5-4 and TRBJ2-3; D is perhaps TRBD1 (6 bases). CDR1 is SGHNT, CDR2 YYREEE, per germline (reference sequence). The V end lost 5 bases, the J end lost 4 bases, and 11 bases lay between the germline ends. There are 13 residues in the CDR3. The CDR3 sequence: CASRSQGPDTQYF. In nucleotides, the CDR3 is TGTGCCAGCAGGTCGCAGGGGCCAGATACGCAGTATTTT.

The chain couples TRBV5-4 to TRBJ2-1; 7 nucleotides agree with TRBD2. J gave up 9 bases and V 4 bases, and 19 bases lay outside the gene matches. Germline V CDR1 and CDR2: SGHNT, YYREEE (reference sequence). The CDR3 runs 17 residues. This CDR3 is CASSPETGGSRGGEQFF. The DNA of the CDR3 is TGTGCCAGCAGCCCCGAGACTGGCGGGAGTCGGGGCGGTGAGCAGTTCTTC.